This T cell receptor (beta chain) was identified during a study of shared clonotypes between healthy human individuals. Data came from immunoSEQ multiplex PCR; TCRdb stores just in-frame clones and leaves some out. This sample has 650,000 to 700,000 clones, with roughly 91% found just once. The CDR3 covers 15 residues. V shed 6 bases and J shed 3 bases, with 15 bases lying between them. CDR1 and CDR2 (germline): SGHDT, YYEEEE. Sequenced material: memory CD8+ T cells from PBMCs. Subset denoted: CD45RO+ cells pooled with CCR7-negative TemRA cells. The chain recombines TRBV5-6 with TRBJ2-2; possible D gene TRBD1, 6 bases. The sequence was obtained from a man between 18 and 29 years old in good health. Some clones in this sample may be carry-over from other donors' samples. CDR3 in amino acids: CASIPRTGHTGELFF. The DNA for the CDR3 is TGTGCCAGCATCCCCCGAACAGGGCACACCGGGGAGCTGTTTTTT. Full variable domain (outside the CDR3, taken from reference TRBV5-6 and TRBJ2-2): DAGVTQSPTHLIKTRGQQVTLRCSPKSGHDTVSWYQQALGQGPQFIFQYYEEEERQRGNFPDRFSGHQFPNYSSELNVNALLLGDSALYLCASIPRTGHTGELFFGEGSRLTVL.